This T cell receptor (beta chain) stems from a study of blood T cell repertoires in COVID-19. At the level of the study: Researchers got acute and convalescent COVID-19 samples from the United States, Italy and Spain. In each case, the material was cDNA or gDNA derived from T cells, B-cell-depleted T cells, or PBMCs.

Source study methods: Estimation of nucleated cell counts was performed using reference gene primer amplification. Repertoires were generated with immunoSEQ multiplex PCR, while TCRdb's copy carries only in-frame clones and drops some. The DNA gave D and trimming, while V, J and clone size come from that table. The sample carries over 20,000 clones, around 92% recorded once. From germline, CDR1 is SGHVS and CDR2 FQNEAQ. Trimming removed 1 base at V and 2 bases at J, with 6 bases between. This CDR3 region has 15 residues. The sequenced material came from peripheral blood. The clonotype originates from a woman in her sixties or seventies with active COVID-19. This chain links TRBV7-8 with TRBJ2-6; tentatively, D is TRBD1 (6 bases). CDR3 residues: CASSLGTAGANVLTF. The CDR3 nucleotides read TGTGCCAGCAGCTTAGGGACAGCTGGGGCCAACGTCCTGACTTTC.